This passage covers 12 T cell receptor beta chains from one sample sequenced in a study of control samples from healthy donors and cancer patients. Assay: immunoSEQ multiplex PCR; the TCRdb copy retains only in-frame clones and omits some. Seen here are 15,000 to 20,000 clones, about 86% observed once, and the top ten hold roughly 11%. The sample comprised PBMCs. The origin of the receptors is a woman in her 70s with colorectal cancer.

This rearrangement joins TRBV19 to TRBJ1-1; 7 nucleotides align to TRBD1. This CDR3 has 13 residues. Germline CDR1 LNHDA, CDR2 SQIVND (reference sequence). V gave up 10 bases and J gave up 13 bases; unmatched junction bases: 18. CDR3 sequence: CATRPRSRQGGFF. The DNA of the CDR3 is TGTGCCACCCGGCCGAGGTCCCGCCAGGGGGGTTTCTTT.

V is TRBV6-5 and J is TRBJ1-4, with 8 bases matching TRBD1. Germline CDR1 MNHEY, CDR2 SVGAGI. This CDR3 contains 14 residues. The trim removed 5 bases at V and 7 bases at J, leaving 6 bases unmatched. CDR3 DNA: TGTGCCAGCAGTCGACAGGGGTTGATTGAAAAACTGTTTTTT. It encodes CASSRQGLIEKLFF.

The chain links TRBV6-5 to TRBJ2-3; 8 bases are shared with TRBD2. J lost 7 bases, V lost 5 bases, and 8 bases had no gene match. From germline, CDR1 is MNHEY and CDR2 SVGAGI. This CDR3 is built from 14 residues. The CDR3 protein is CASSTGTSRNTQYF. The CDR3 coding sequence is TGTGCCAGCAGTACCGGGACTAGTCGGAATACGCAGTATTTT.

The chain has TRBV27 and TRBJ2-7, with D possibly matching TRBD1 (6 bases). The CDR3 runs 14 residues. V lost 6 bases and J 7 bases, leaving 19 bases between the germline ends. Germline V gene lookup returns CDR1 MNHEY and CDR2 SMNVEV (reference sequence). The chain's CDR3 is CASRGPTGVWEQYF. The CDR3 region has the DNA TGTGCCAGCAGGGGACCGACAGGAGTGTGGGAGCAGTACTTC.

The gene calls are TRBV19 and TRBJ1-2; TRBD1 aligns across 7 bases. The CDR3 is 15 amino acids. From germline, CDR1 is LNHDA and CDR2 SQIVND (reference sequence). V lost 8 bases, J lost 0 bases, and 9 bases stayed unmatched. The DNA of the CDR3 is TGTGCCAGTTGGACAGGAGGGGGGGCTAACTATGGCTACACCTTC. Amino acid sequence: CASWTGGGANYGYTF.

This CDR3 reads CASSLMSSGNTIYF. CDR3 nucleotides: TGTGCCAGCAGCTTAATGAGCTCTGGAAACACCATATATTTT. This chain connects TRBV7-9 to TRBJ1-3; D remains ambiguous. The V gene's germline CDR1 is SEHNR and CDR2 FQNEAQ (reference sequence). This CDR3 is built from 14 residues. Trimming removed 2 bases at V and 0 bases at J, with 5 bases between.

The chain combines TRBV18 with TRBJ2-7; D is possibly TRBD1 or TRBD2 (5 bases each). V dropped 3 bases and J dropped 0 bases, with 9 bases sitting between them. CDR1 and CDR2 (germline): KGHSH, LQKENI. The CDR3 consists of 14 residues. CDR3 bases: TGTGCCAGCTCACCCCGGGACGTCTCCTACGAGCAGTACTTC. The encoded protein is CASSPRDVSYEQYF. Full variable domain (outside the CDR3, taken from reference TRBV18 and TRBJ2-7): NAGVMQNPRHLVRRRGQEARLRCSPMKGHSHVYWYRQLPEEGLKFMVYLQKENIIDESGMPKERFSAEFPKEGPSILRIQQVVRGDSAAYFCASSPRDVSYEQYFGPGTRLTVT.

The chain links TRBV5-6 to TRBJ2-3; no definite D call. From germline, CDR1 is SGHDT and CDR2 YYEEEE. CDR3 length: 15 amino acids. Trimming took off 5 bases at V and 1 base at J, with 14 bases between the two ends. This CDR3 is CASSPALEGTDTQYF. Written as DNA, the CDR3 is TGTGCCAGCAGTCCGGCGTTAGAAGGCACAGATACGCAGTATTTT.

This clone was recorded only once. The CDR3 region has the DNA TGTGCCATCAGTGAGTTAGGAGGGGGAGCTCGGAATGAGCAGTTCTTC. It is translated as CAISELGGGARNEQFF. J is TRBJ2-1 and V is TRBV10-3; D tentatively fits TRBD1 or TRBD2 (6 bases each). The CDR3 covers 16 residues. Deletions cut 1 base from V and 7 bases from J, with 17 bases between. Germline-derived CDR1 and CDR2 are ENHRY and SYGVKD.

The chain recombines TRBV19 with TRBJ1-1; 8 bases fit TRBD1. V shed 6 bases, J shed 0 bases, and the junction held 3 bases outside the gene matches. In germline, CDR1 is LNHDA, CDR2 SQIVND (reference sequence). The CDR3 totals 14 residues. Here the CDR3 reads CASRRQGLNTEAFF. The CDR3 nucleotides read TGTGCCAGTAGGAGACAGGGGTTGAACACTGAAGCTTTCTTT.

This clone was detected a few times. The chain links TRBV29-1 to TRBJ2-7; 7 nucleotides agree with TRBD2. The CDR3 length is 13 residues. The V gene end was trimmed by 5 bases and the J gene end by 2 bases; junction bases not matched to a gene: 6. Looked up from germline, CDR1 is SQVTM and CDR2 is ANQGSEA. In DNA, the CDR3 is TGCAGCGTTTACGGTCTAGCGGCCTACGAGCAGTACTTC. Amino acid sequence: CSVYGLAAYEQYF.

The chain carries TRBV7-8 and TRBJ1-1; D remains unclear. The CDR3 consists of 13 residues. The germline gives CDR1 SGHVS, CDR2 FQNEAQ. V lost 1 base, J lost 3 bases, and 6 bases lay in between. CDR3 sequence: CASSLELYTEAFF. CDR3 nucleotide sequence: TGTGCCAGCAGCTTAGAACTTTACACTGAAGCTTTCTTT.